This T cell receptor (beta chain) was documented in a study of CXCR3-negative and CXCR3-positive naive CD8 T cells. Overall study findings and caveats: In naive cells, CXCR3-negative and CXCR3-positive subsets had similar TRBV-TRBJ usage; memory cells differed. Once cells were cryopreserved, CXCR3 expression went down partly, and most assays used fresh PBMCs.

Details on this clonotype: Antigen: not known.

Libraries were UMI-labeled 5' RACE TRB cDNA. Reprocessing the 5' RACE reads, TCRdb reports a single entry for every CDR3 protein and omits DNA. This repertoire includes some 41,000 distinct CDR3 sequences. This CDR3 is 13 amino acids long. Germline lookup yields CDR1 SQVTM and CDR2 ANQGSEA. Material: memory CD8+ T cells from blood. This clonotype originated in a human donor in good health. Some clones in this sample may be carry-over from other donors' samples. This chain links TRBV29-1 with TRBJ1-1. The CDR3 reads CSVEDGMNTEAFF.